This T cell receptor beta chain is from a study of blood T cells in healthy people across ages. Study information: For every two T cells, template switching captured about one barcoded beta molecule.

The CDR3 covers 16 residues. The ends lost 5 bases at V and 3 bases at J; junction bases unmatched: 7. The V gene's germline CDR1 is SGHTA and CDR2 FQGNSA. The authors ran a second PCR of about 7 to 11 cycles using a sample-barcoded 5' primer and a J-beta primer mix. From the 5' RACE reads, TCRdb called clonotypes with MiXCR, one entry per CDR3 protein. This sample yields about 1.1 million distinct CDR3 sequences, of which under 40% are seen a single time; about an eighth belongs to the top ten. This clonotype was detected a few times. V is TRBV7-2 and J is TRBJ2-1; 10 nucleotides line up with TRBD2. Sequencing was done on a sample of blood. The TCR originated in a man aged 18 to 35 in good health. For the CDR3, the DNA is TGTGCCAGCAGCCGCCAGGTAGCGGGGGGCTACAATGAGCAGTTCTTC. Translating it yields CASSRQVAGGYNEQFF.